This T cell receptor (beta chain) was found in a study of blood T cell repertoires in COVID-19. On the study more broadly: Both acute and convalescent COVID-19 samples were obtained from the United States, Italy and Spain. The analysed material was cDNA or gDNA that came from T cells, B-cell-depleted T cells, or PBMCs.

CDR1 and CDR2 from the germline V gene are MNHEY and SVGAGI. This CDR3 has 15 residues. After removal of 6 bases from V and 4 bases from J, the junction contained 4 bases not matched to a gene. Using immunoSEQ multiplex PCR, the repertoire was profiled, and TCRdb retains in-frame clones only, with some absent. The repertoire consists of 150,000 to 200,000 clones, with 80% to 90% occurring once and the leading ten covering roughly 8.7%. This rearrangement joins TRBV6-5 to TRBJ2-2; 11 nucleotides match TRBD1. Sequenced: peripheral blood. The clonotype comes from a man between 50 and 59 years old with active or convalescent COVID-19. This CDR3 is CASSAGTGGTGELFF. In DNA, the CDR3 is TGTGCCAGCAGCGCCGGGACAGGGGGCACCGGGGAGCTGTTTTTT.